This T cell receptor (beta chain) is drawn from a study of CXCR3-negative and CXCR3-positive naive CD8 T cells. This CDR3 is 14 amino acids long. Germline V CDR1 and CDR2: SGHVS, FNYEAQ. It was by 5' RACE with UMI labels that the TRB cDNA libraries were prepared. TCRdb reworked the 5' RACE reads into one entry per CDR3 protein, no DNA. The listing records 100,000 to 150,000 distinct CDR3 sequences. The material sequenced was naive CXCR3- CD8+ T cells from blood. Subset meaning: CD45RO-CCR7+CD27+CD95- naive CD8+ T cells lacking CXCR3 (TNR3-). The sequence derives from a human donor in good health. Some clones in this sample may be carry-over from other donors' samples. This chain connects TRBV7-6 to TRBJ1-6; TCRdb's D call, TRBD1, is unchecked because there is no DNA. The CDR3 protein is CASSPTGYNSPLHF.